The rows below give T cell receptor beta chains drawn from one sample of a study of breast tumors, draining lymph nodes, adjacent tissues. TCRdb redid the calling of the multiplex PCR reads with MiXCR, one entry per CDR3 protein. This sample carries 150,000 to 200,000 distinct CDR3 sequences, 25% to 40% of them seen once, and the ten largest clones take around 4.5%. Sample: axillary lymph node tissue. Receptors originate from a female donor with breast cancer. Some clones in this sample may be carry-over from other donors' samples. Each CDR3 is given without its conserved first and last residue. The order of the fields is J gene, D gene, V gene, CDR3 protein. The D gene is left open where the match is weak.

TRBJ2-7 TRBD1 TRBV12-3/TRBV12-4 ASSPDRGTGYEQY
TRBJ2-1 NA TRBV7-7 AIMAKSYNEQF
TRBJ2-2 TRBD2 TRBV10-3 AISESSGRAGTGELF
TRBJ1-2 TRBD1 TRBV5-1 ASSRTDRDNGYT
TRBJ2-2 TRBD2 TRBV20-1 SATRSGTSGKGELF
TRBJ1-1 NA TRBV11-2 ASSQGSF
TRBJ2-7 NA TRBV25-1 ASRGVADSYEQY
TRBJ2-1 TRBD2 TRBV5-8 ASRSMGGRAHNVIYNEQF
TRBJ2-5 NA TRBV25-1 ASSGRRQETQY
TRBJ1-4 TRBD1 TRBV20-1 SGMQGAANEKLF
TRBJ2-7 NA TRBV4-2 ASSQDLETEQY
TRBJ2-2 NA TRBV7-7 ASSPWGTGELF
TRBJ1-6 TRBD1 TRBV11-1 ASSLRGGDSPLH
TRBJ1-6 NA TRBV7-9 ASSLIRGHLKGSHSPLH
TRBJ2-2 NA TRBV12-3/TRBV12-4 ASSPKTRVGPGELF
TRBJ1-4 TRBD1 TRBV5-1 ASSLRTGGYEKLF
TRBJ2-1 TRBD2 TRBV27 ASSPLAGGLIHEQF
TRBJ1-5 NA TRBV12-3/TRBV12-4 ASRDQDNQPQH
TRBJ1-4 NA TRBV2 ASSEEGGEKLF
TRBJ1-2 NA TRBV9 ASSVEWSYGYT
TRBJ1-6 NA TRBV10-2 ASTIGLVDSPLH
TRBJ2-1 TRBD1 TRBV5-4 ALGTGGPNEQF
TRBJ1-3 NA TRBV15 ATSRDRDSGNTIY